The clone carrying this T cell receptor beta chain was detected only a few times. These data come from a study of blood T cell repertoires in COVID-19. The overall study: Sample material is recorded as cDNA or gDNA derived from T cells, B-cell-depleted T cells, or PBMCs.

Participants spanned ages about 18 to 90 years and resided in 20 to 30 US areas. Participant-given clinical history determined each cohort assignment. Methods used by the authors: Reference gene primer amplification yielded estimated nucleated cell counts. This table comes from immunoSEQ multiplex PCR, and its TCRdb copy is limited to in-frame clones, with some not included. For V, J and clone size, that table is used; D and trimming come from the DNA. The table shows a few hundred thousand clones, with approximately 90% occurring only once. The germline gives CDR1 MGHRA, CDR2 YSYEKL. This CDR3 comprises 18 residues. The J segment lost 0 bases and the V segment lost 4 bases, leaving 5 bases of the junction unmatched.

Source material: PBMCs or T cells enriched from blood (not recorded which). V gene TRBV4-1 combines with J gene TRBJ2-2, with 13 bases identical to TRBD2. This TCR was recovered from a man aged 25-40 years who had recovered from COVID-19. The CDR3 nucleotides read TGCGCCAGCAGCCGACTAGCGGGGGGAACCGCGAACACCGGGGAGCTGTTTTTT. Its translation: CASSRLAGGTANTGELFF.